The 20 T cell receptor beta chains presented below share a single source sample, sequenced in a study of T cell responses to AZD1222 COVID-19 vaccine. Libraries were prepared by immunoSEQ multiplex PCR; TCRdb keeps only in-frame clonotypes and omits some of them. The sample holds about 140,000 clones. The sequencing input was peripheral blood. The receptors were gathered from an adult in good health.

J is TRBJ1-1 and V is TRBV7-2; TRBD1 aligns across 7 bases. The CDR3 contains 14 residues. The germline V gene has CDR1 SGHTA and CDR2 FQGNSA. V was pared by 3 bases and J by 1 base, with 2 bases of the junction left unmatched. This CDR3 reads CASSFTGANTEAFF. The CDR3 DNA reads as TGTGCCAGCAGCTTCACAGGGGCGAACACTGAAGCTTTCTTT.

This chain links TRBV30 with TRBJ1-3; no clear D. Germline CDR1 is GTSNPN and CDR2 is SVGIG (reference sequence). CDR3 length equals 13 residues. V was trimmed by 3 bases and J by 6 bases, leaving 12 bases between them. The CDR3 DNA follows: TGTGCCTGGAGGCTTAGCTTAGAAAACACCATATATTTT. Encoded protein: CAWRLSLENTIYF.

This chain joins TRBV2 and TRBJ1-2; D gene ambiguous. The CDR3 has 14 residues. The germline CDR1 and CDR2 sequences are SNHLY and FYNNEI. V was pared by 6 bases and J by 4 bases, with 15 bases between. The CDR3 here is CASSETREIYGYTF. CDR3 sequence (DNA): TGTGCCAGCAGCGAAACAAGGGAGATCTATGGCTACACCTTC.

The CDR3: CASSTRDRDDGYTF. CDR3 DNA: TGTGCCAGCAGCACTCGGGACAGGGACGATGGCTACACCTTC. The chain links TRBV9 to TRBJ1-2, with TRBD1 identical over 9 bases. CDR3 length: 14 residues. The junction had 7 bases not matched to a gene; V was cut back by 4 bases and J by 6 bases. The V gene's germline CDR1 is SGDLS and CDR2 YYNGEE.

The chain uses TRBV18 and TRBJ2-1; a possible D gene is TRBD1 (6 bases). Germline CDR1 reads KGHSH; CDR2 reads LQKENI. The CDR3 totals 17 residues. The V gene lost 4 bases and the J gene lost 1 base, with 17 bases spanning the gap. The CDR3 sequence is CASSRRMGQGSYNEQFF. CDR3 nucleotide sequence: TGTGCCAGCTCACGGCGCATGGGACAAGGGTCCTACAATGAGCAGTTCTTC.

The CDR3 nucleotides read TGCGCCAGCAGCCAAGATGGGGACAGGGTGGATGAAAAACTGTTTTTT. Translation: CASSQDGDRVDEKLFF. The chain uses TRBV4-1 and TRBJ1-4, with 9 bases aligning to TRBD1. The CDR3 runs 16 residues. The V and J ends lost 0 bases and 6 bases, in that order; junction bases with no gene match: 5. The germline gives CDR1 MGHRA, CDR2 YSYEKL.

V and J are TRBV9 and TRBJ1-2; 7 bases align to TRBD1. V shed 0 bases and J 8 bases; nucleotides not matched to a gene: 4. This CDR3 contains 13 residues. Germline V CDR1 and CDR2: SGDLS, YYNGEE. The CDR3 region has the DNA TGTGCCAGCAGCGTAGAACAGGGGACAGGCTACACCTTC. Its protein product is CASSVEQGTGYTF. The full variable domain, in which reference TRBV9 and TRBJ1-2 provide the parts outside the CDR3, is DSGVTQTPKHLITATGQRVTLRCSPRSGDLSVYWYQQSLDQGLQFLIQYYNGEERAKGNILERFSAQQFPDLHSELNLSSLELGDSALYFCASSVEQGTGYTFGSGTRLTVV.

The chain is built from TRBV19 and TRBJ2-2; D might be TRBD1 or TRBD2, each matching 6 bases. V dropped 6 bases and J dropped 3 bases, with 14 bases sitting between them. Germline-derived CDR1 and CDR2 are LNHDA and SQIVND (reference sequence). This CDR3 comprises 15 residues. The CDR3 spells CASRWGALDTGELFF. CDR3 sequence (DNA): TGTGCCAGTAGGTGGGGGGCGTTGGACACCGGGGAGCTGTTTTTT.

The chain joins TRBV11-2 to TRBJ2-3; 7 nucleotides agree with TRBD2. V lost 2 bases and J lost 1; bases outside the gene matches: 0. There are 14 residues in the CDR3. Germline CDR1 reads SGHAT; CDR2 reads FQNNGV. The DNA of the CDR3 is TGTGCCAGCAGCTTAACTAGCGGCACAGATACGCAGTATTTT. It specifies CASSLTSGTDTQYF.

The chain recombines TRBV19 with TRBJ2-6, with unresolved D. V was shortened by 7 bases and J by 2 bases, with 24 bases between the two germline ends. The CDR3 sequence is 19 residues long. Germline V gene data show CDR1 as LNHDA and CDR2 as SQIVND (reference sequence). The CDR3 spells CASTPQVSLAPTGANVLTF. CDR3 in DNA: TGTGCCAGTACCCCTCAGGTTTCTCTCGCCCCAACTGGGGCCAACGTCCTGACTTTC.

V gene TRBV9 combines with J gene TRBJ1-1, with 10 bases matching TRBD1. From germline, CDR1 is SGDLS and CDR2 YYNGEE. The CDR3 runs 15 residues. J gave up 4 bases and V 3 bases, and 6 bases lay outside the gene matches. For the CDR3, the DNA is TGTGCCAGCAGCGCGAGACAGGGGGCGTCCACTGAAGCTTTCTTT. Translated: CASSARQGASTEAFF.

The V gene is TRBV6-1, the J gene TRBJ2-2; D might be TRBD2 (5 bases). This CDR3 comprises 14 residues. The germline V gene has CDR1 MNHNS and CDR2 SASEGT. V lost 3 bases and J lost 2, with 7 bases in between. CDR3 coding DNA: TGTGCCAGCAGTGAGAGGGCAAACACCGGGGAGCTGTTTTTT. It is translated as CASSERANTGELFF.

The chain recombines TRBV9 with TRBJ2-3; D is perhaps TRBD2 (5 bases). V lost 4 bases, J lost 0 bases, and 12 bases lay in between. The CDR3 runs to 15 residues. Germline V lookup: CDR1 SGDLS, CDR2 YYNGEE. CDR3 DNA: TGTGCCAGCAGCCCAAGGGCGGGCAGCACAGATACGCAGTATTTT. It is translated as CASSPRAGSTDTQYF. Variable domain in full (rest from reference TRBV9 and TRBJ2-3): DSGVTQTPKHLITATGQRVTLRCSPRSGDLSVYWYQQSLDQGLQFLIQYYNGEERAKGNILERFSAQQFPDLHSELNLSSLELGDSALYFCASSPRAGSTDTQYFGPGTRLTVL.

V is TRBV18 and J is TRBJ2-7; 7 bases line up with TRBD1. This CDR3 region has 13 residues. V was clipped by 2 bases and J by 4 bases; unmatched bases: 2. Germline CDR1 KGHSH, CDR2 LQKENI. The CDR3 loop is CASSPGDSYEQYF. CDR3 sequence (DNA): TGTGCCAGCTCACCAGGGGACAGTTACGAGCAGTACTTC.

The V and J genes are TRBV7-2 and TRBJ2-5; D unclear. The V gene's germline CDR1 is SGHTA and CDR2 FQGNSA. The ends were cut back, 5 bases at V and 4 bases at J, with 14 bases in the middle. The CDR3 is 14 amino acids. CDR3 coding DNA: TGTGCCAGCAGCCCCCGGACGGCCATAGAGACCCAGTACTTC. Translation: CASSPRTAIETQYF. Looking up the rest from reference TRBV7-2 and TRBJ2-5 gives the full variable domain: GAGVSQSPSNKVTEKGKDVELRCDPISGHTALYWYRQSLGQGLEFLIYFQGNSAPDKSGLPSDRFSAERTGGSVSTLTIQRTQQEDSAVYLCASSPRTAIETQYFGPGTRLLVL.

The chain links TRBV5-1 to TRBJ1-1; D gene ambiguous. V lost 0 bases, J lost 4 bases, and 10 bases lay in between. The CDR3 runs 14 residues. Per germline, CDR1 SGHRS and CDR2 YFSETQ. In DNA, the CDR3 is TGCGCCAGCAGCTTGGCGGACTCGCGCACTGAAGCTTTCTTT. This translates into CASSLADSRTEAFF.

The V and J genes are TRBV9 and TRBJ1-4, with D unresolved. The CDR3 consists of 16 residues. Germline assignment: CDR1 SGDLS and CDR2 YYNGEE. Trimming pared 4 bases from V and 0 bases from J, leaving 13 bases between. In nucleotides, the CDR3 is TGTGCCAGCAGCCGCCAGGCCGCGGCAACTAATGAAAAACTGTTTTTT. Protein product: CASSRQAAATNEKLFF.

This chain connects TRBV9 to TRBJ1-4, with D possibly matching TRBD1 (6 bases). The V end lost 3 bases, the J end lost 4 bases, and 16 bases lay between the germline ends. The V gene's germline CDR1 is SGDLS and CDR2 YYNGEE. CDR3 length equals 16 residues. CDR3 bases: TGTGCCAGCAGCGCCCGGAAGGGACACCTTAATGAAAAACTGTTTTTT. Translated: CASSARKGHLNEKLFF.

This chain links TRBV13 with TRBJ2-6; perhaps TRBD1 as D (5 bases). This CDR3 is 15 amino acids long. V dropped 6 bases and J dropped 0 bases, with 9 bases sitting between them. CDR1 and CDR2 (germline): PRHDT, FYEKMQ (reference sequence). The CDR3 loop reads CASSPTGSGANVLTF. The CDR3 coding sequence is TGTGCCAGCAGTCCCACAGGCTCTGGGGCCAACGTCCTGACTTTC.

The chain carries TRBV19 and TRBJ1-2, with 7 positions matching TRBD1. The CDR3 length is 14 residues. The germline V gene has CDR1 LNHDA and CDR2 SQIVND (reference sequence). V lost 7 bases, J lost 8 bases, and 13 bases stayed unmatched. CDR3 protein: CASTTNRGVIGYTF. CDR3 in DNA: TGTGCCAGTACCACCAACAGGGGCGTGATAGGCTACACCTTC.